One and the same sample provided the 28 T cell receptor beta chains below, sequenced in a study of blood T cell repertoires in COVID-19. Repertoires were generated with immunoSEQ multiplex PCR, while TCRdb's copy carries only in-frame clones and drops some. Among a few hundred thousand clones listed, 70% to 90% were seen once. The sample was PBMCs or T cells enriched from blood (not recorded which). The receptors come from a woman aged 18-29 years who had been exposed to COVID-19.

The count of this clone is one. This chain connects TRBV27 to TRBJ2-7; 12 nucleotides agree with TRBD1. The CDR3 has 15 residues. Germline V gene sequence: CDR1 MNHEY, CDR2 SMNVEV (reference sequence). V lost 6 bases to trimming and J lost 4 bases; unmatched junction nucleotides: 7. The CDR3 is CASSIGTGGSYEQYF. For the CDR3, the DNA is TGTGCCAGCAGCATCGGGACAGGGGGCTCGTACGAGCAGTACTTC.

The chain employs TRBV6-5 and TRBJ1-5; no clear D gene. CDR1 and CDR2 (germline): MNHEY, SVGAGI. The CDR3 is 14 amino acids. V was trimmed by 5 bases and J by 8 bases, leaving 16 bases between them. CDR3 in DNA: TGTGCCAGCAGTACCTTGGGCGGGAGTAAGCCCCAGCATTTT. Translating gives CASSTLGGSKPQHF.

Notes on this clone: Other DNA variants within this sample encode the same CDR3. The rearrangement links TRBV28 to TRBJ1-5; D is ambiguous. Deletions cut 2 bases from V and 3 bases from J, with 11 bases between. The CDR3 extends over 15 amino acids. In germline, CDR1 is MDHEN, CDR2 SYDVKM. The CDR3 sequence is CASSLRPGPNQPQHF. CDR3 nucleotide sequence: TGTGCCAGCAGTTTAAGGCCAGGCCCCAATCAGCCCCAGCATTTT. The whole variable domain, remainder taken from reference TRBV28 and TRBJ1-5, is DVKVTQSSRYLVKRTGEKVFLECVQDMDHENMFWYRQDPGLGLRLIYFSYDVKMKEKGDIPEGYSVSREKKERFSLILESASTNQTSMYLCASSLRPGPNQPQHFGDGTRLSIL.

The V call is TRBV5-4, the J call TRBJ2-1, with D perhaps matching TRBD1 (5 bases). V was pared by 3 bases and J by 0 bases, with 10 bases between. This CDR3 region has 15 residues. Per the germline V gene, CDR1 is SGHNT and CDR2 is YYREEE (reference sequence). The CDR3, as DNA: TGTGCCAGCAGCTCCAGGGCCAGCTCCTACAATGAGCAGTTCTTC. Amino acids: CASSSRASSYNEQFF.

The chain employs TRBV28 and TRBJ2-7, with 11 bases identical to TRBD1. CDR1 is MDHEN and CDR2 is SYDVKM in the germline V gene. This CDR3 is 15 amino acids long. The V and J ends lost 6 bases and 6 bases, in that order; junction bases with no gene match: 10. The CDR3 region is CASRKPGQGGSEQYF. As DNA, the CDR3 is TGTGCCAGCAGAAAACCGGGACAGGGGGGAAGCGAGCAGTACTTC.

This sequence joins TRBV28 and TRBJ1-5, with D maybe TRBD1 (5 bases). This CDR3 comprises 17 residues. The germline V gene has CDR1 MDHEN and CDR2 SYDVKM. V was pared by 5 bases and J by 1 base, with 18 bases between. Written as DNA, the CDR3 is TGTGCCAGCAGTCCTCCGGGGGTCATGGAAAGCAATCAGCCCCAGCATTTT. Translation gives CASSPPGVMESNQPQHF. Filled out from reference TRBV28 and TRBJ1-5, the complete variable domain reads DVKVTQSSRYLVKRTGEKVFLECVQDMDHENMFWYRQDPGLGLRLIYFSYDVKMKEKGDIPEGYSVSREKKERFSLILESASTNQTSMYLCASSPPGVMESNQPQHFGDGTRLSIL.

The chain links TRBV19 to TRBJ2-1; D possibly corresponds to TRBD2 (6 bases). This CDR3 spans 15 amino acids. In germline, CDR1 is LNHDA, CDR2 SQIVND (reference sequence). Trimming took off 5 bases at V and 0 bases at J, with 11 bases between the two ends. In nucleotides, the CDR3 is TGTGCCAGTAGTGGAGGGGAGCCCTCCTACAATGAGCAGTTCTTC. Translating it yields CASSGGEPSYNEQFF. Filled out from reference TRBV19 and TRBJ2-1, the complete variable domain reads DGGITQSPKYLFRKEGQNVTLSCEQNLNHDAMYWYRQDPGQGLRLIYYSQIVNDFQKGDIAEGYSVSREKKESFPLTVTSAQKNPTAFYLCASSGGEPSYNEQFFGPGTRLTVL.

The chain carries TRBV6-5 and TRBJ1-4; D possibly corresponds to TRBD1 (6 bases). The germline gives CDR1 MNHEY, CDR2 SVGAGI. The CDR3 loop spans 16 amino acids. V lost 2 bases to trimming and J lost 5 bases, with 15 bases between them. The CDR3: CASSYESGTPNEKLFF. CDR3 bases: TGTGCCAGCAGTTACGAATCCGGGACACCAAATGAAAAACTGTTTTTT.

The rearrangement joins TRBV5-1 to TRBJ2-7; 9 bases line up with TRBD2. Germline V lookup: CDR1 SGHRS, CDR2 YFSETQ. The length of the CDR3 is 16 residues. Trimming at V came to 4 bases and at J to 5 bases, leaving 13 bases not matched to a gene. The CDR3 here is CASSASGAGGPHEQYF. The CDR3 DNA reads as TGCGCCAGCAGCGCCTCCGGGGCGGGGGGGCCCCACGAGCAGTACTTC.

The rearrangement uses TRBV7-3 and TRBJ2-3; D gene unclear. The length of the CDR3 is 14 residues. Trimming pared 1 base from V and 6 bases from J, leaving 11 bases between. Germline CDR1 SGHTA, CDR2 FQGTGA. The chain's CDR3 is CASSLSSGGDTQYF. CDR3 coding DNA: TGTGCCAGCAGCTTAAGTTCCGGTGGTGATACGCAGTATTTT. Variable domain in full (rest from reference TRBV7-3 and TRBJ2-3): GAGVSQTPSNKVTEKGKYVELRCDPISGHTALYWYRQSLGQGPEFLIYFQGTGAADDSGLPNDRFFAVRPEGSVSTLKIQRTERGDSAVYLCASSLSSGGDTQYFGPGTRLTVL.

This clone was seen a few times. The gene calls are TRBV21-1 and TRBJ2-7; TRBD2, the table's D call, was not compared with the DNA. TRBV21-1 is a pseudogene locus. This CDR3 region has 16 residues. CDR3 nucleotides: TGTGCCAGCAGCACTGGGACTAGCGGGAGGGCCTACGAGCAGTACTTC. Its protein is CASSTGTSGRAYEQYF.

The chain employs TRBV6-5 and TRBJ2-3; 8 positions agree with TRBD1. V gave up 5 bases and J gave up 4 bases; unmatched junction bases: 2. This CDR3 is 13 amino acids long. Germline CDR1 reads MNHEY; CDR2 reads SVGAGI. CDR3 nucleotides: TGTGCCAGCAGTCTACAGGGGGCAGATACGCAGTATTTT. Translated, it gives CASSLQGADTQYF.

The chain carries TRBV7-9 and TRBJ2-2; TRBD2 matches at 9 bases. Germline CDR1 SEHNR, CDR2 FQNEAQ (reference sequence). V dropped 10 bases and J dropped 1; count of bases not matched to a gene: 4. The length of the CDR3 is 14 residues. The CDR3 DNA follows: TGTGCCAATCGCGGGGGGGAGAACACCGGGGAGCTGTTTTTT. Protein: CANRGGENTGELFF.

The V gene is TRBV20-1, the J gene TRBJ2-7, with D perhaps matching TRBD1 (6 bases). The CDR3 covers 17 residues. The V end was cut by 3 bases, the J end by 0 bases, with 21 bases between. Per germline, CDR1 DFQATT and CDR2 SNEGSKA (reference sequence). The CDR3, as DNA: TGCAGTGCTAGTCTCGAGGGGGTTCAGGGACCCTCCTACGAGCAGTACTTC. This gives the protein CSASLEGVQGPSYEQYF.

The rearrangement uses TRBV11-3 and TRBJ2-1; tentative D call: TRBD2 (6 bases). CDR1 and CDR2 from the germline V gene are SGHNT and YENEEA. V was trimmed by 1 base and J by 9 bases, leaving 10 bases between them. This CDR3 contains 13 residues. The CDR3 protein is CASSLVSGGEQFF. In nucleotides, the CDR3 is TGTGCCAGCAGCTTAGTGTCCGGGGGTGAGCAGTTCTTC.

V gene TRBV5-1 combines with J gene TRBJ1-3; D gene uncertain. This CDR3 has 14 residues. CDR1 is SGHRS, CDR2 YFSETQ, per germline. Trimming stripped 5 bases from V and 1 base from J, with 10 bases between. DNA for the CDR3: TGCGCCAGCAGTCAGGAAGATTCTGGAAACACCATATATTTT. Its translation is CASSQEDSGNTIYF.

This chain links TRBV6-5 with TRBJ1-5; D gene ambiguous. The germline V and J ends were trimmed by 10 bases and 4 bases, with 14 bases remaining between them. Germline V gene lookup returns CDR1 MNHEY and CDR2 SVGAGI. The CDR3 has 13 residues. The CDR3 loop reads CATFLCENQPQHF. Here the CDR3 DNA reads TGTGCCACCTTTCTCTGCGAGAATCAGCCCCAGCATTTT.

The rearrangement links TRBV11-2 to TRBJ2-2, with D uncertain. This CDR3 region has 14 residues. Germline-derived CDR1 and CDR2 are SGHAT and FQNNGV. The V end was cut by 1 base, the J end by 1 base, with 4 bases between. The DNA for the CDR3 is TGTGCCAGCAGCTTAGGCGGGAACACCGGGGAGCTGTTTTTT. Translating gives CASSLGGNTGELFF. The whole variable domain, filled in from reference TRBV11-2 and TRBJ2-2, reads EAGVAQSPRYKIIEKRQSVAFWCNPISGHATLYWYQQILGQGPKLLIQFQNNGVVDDSQLPKDRFSAERLKGVDSTLKIQPAKLEDSAVYLCASSLGGNTGELFFGEGSRLTVL.

The chain carries TRBV18 and TRBJ1-5; D remains ambiguous. V lost 6 bases and J lost 6, with 18 bases in between. CDR1 is KGHSH, CDR2 LQKENI, per germline. The CDR3 contains 15 residues. The CDR3 region is CASSRESALSQPQHF. For the CDR3, the DNA is TGTGCCAGCTCGAGAGAGTCCGCCTTAAGTCAGCCCCAGCATTTT.

The chain joins TRBV28 to TRBJ1-2, with 7 nucleotides matching TRBD1. Germline V gene sequence: CDR1 MDHEN, CDR2 SYDVKM. The V gene end was trimmed by 7 bases and the J gene end by 4 bases; junction bases not matched to a gene: 9. The CDR3 consists of 14 residues. The CDR3: CASTSGTVFYGYTF. CDR3 nucleotides: TGTGCCAGCACCTCCGGGACAGTCTTCTATGGCTACACCTTC.

The rearrangement uses TRBV5-1 and TRBJ1-2, with a weak D call TRBD1 (5 bases). The CDR3 contains 13 residues. Germline CDR1 SGHRS, CDR2 YFSETQ. With 0 bases removed from V and 8 bases from J, the gap between germline ends came to 11 bases. CDR3 loop: CASSLGQFGGYTF. In DNA, the CDR3 is TGCGCCAGCAGCTTGGGACAGTTTGGCGGCTACACCTTC.

This chain connects TRBV5-6 to TRBJ1-5, with 7 bases lining up with TRBD1. Germline trimming cut 4 bases from V and 6 bases from J; bases unmatched to any gene: 10. The CDR3 runs to 15 residues. Germline V gene sequence: CDR1 SGHDT, CDR2 YYEEEE. The CDR3 loop is CASSRGSGGSQPQHF. The DNA for the CDR3 is TGTGCCAGCAGCCGGGGGTCAGGGGGGAGTCAGCCCCAGCATTTT. The whole variable domain, filled in from reference TRBV5-6 and TRBJ1-5, reads DAGVTQSPTHLIKTRGQQVTLRCSPKSGHDTVSWYQQALGQGPQFIFQYYEEEERQRGNFPDRFSGHQFPNYSSELNVNALLLGDSALYLCASSRGSGGSQPQHFGDGTRLSIL.

The chain joins TRBV4-3 to TRBJ2-5; D possibly corresponds to TRBD1 (5 bases). Germline V gives CDR1 LGHNA, CDR2 YSLEER. There are 15 residues in the CDR3. The germline V and J ends were trimmed by 0 bases and 5 bases, with 13 bases remaining between them. This CDR3 reads CASSQDKGRVETQYF. CDR3 nucleotides: TGCGCCAGCAGCCAAGATAAGGGCAGGGTCGAGACCCAGTACTTC.

The rearrangement links TRBV21-1 to TRBJ2-3; the table's D call of TRBD1 was not tested on the DNA. TRBV21-1 is termed a pseudogene. This CDR3 comprises 16 residues. CDR3 DNA sequence: TGTGCCAGCAGCAACTCAATGGACACGGTCCACAAGGCGCAGTATTTT. It specifies CASSNSMDTVHKAQYF.

The chain links TRBV28 to TRBJ2-4; 7 positions match TRBD1. The CDR3 is 15 residues long. V gave up 5 bases and J gave up 4 bases; unmatched junction bases: 8. Germline-derived CDR1 and CDR2 are MDHEN and SYDVKM. CDR3 sequence (DNA): TGTGCCAGCAGTCAACCCCCGACAGGGAAAAACATTCAGTACTTC. Protein product: CASSQPPTGKNIQYF.

CDR3 loop: CASSVGHTSGRSYEQFF. The DNA of the CDR3 is TGTGCCAGCAGCGTAGGGCATACTAGCGGGAGGAGCTATGAGCAGTTCTTC. This sequence joins TRBV9 and TRBJ2-1; TRBD2 matches at 12 bases. CDR3 length equals 17 residues. J lost 8 bases, V lost 0 bases, and 9 bases had no gene match. From germline, CDR1 is SGDLS and CDR2 YYNGEE.

This chain connects TRBV3-1 (or the pseudogene TRBV3-2) to TRBJ1-6; the D is unclear. Between the trimmed V and J ends, which lost 3 bases and 9 bases, there was a span of 3 bases. This CDR3 spans 11 amino acids. Looked up from germline, CDR1 is LGHDT and CDR2 is YNNKEL (reference sequence). The CDR3 sequence: CASSHGSPLHF. The DNA of the CDR3 is TGTGCCAGCAGCCACGGTTCACCCCTCCACTTT.

The chain joins TRBV27 to TRBJ2-7; 10 nucleotides line up with TRBD2. This CDR3 comprises 14 residues. Unmatched junction bases numbered 6, after V lost 5 bases and J lost 5 bases. Germline CDR1 is MNHEY and CDR2 is SMNVEV (reference sequence). The DNA of the CDR3 is TGTGCCAGCAGTGCAGGACTAGCGGCCAACGAGCAGTACTTC. Protein product: CASSAGLAANEQYF.